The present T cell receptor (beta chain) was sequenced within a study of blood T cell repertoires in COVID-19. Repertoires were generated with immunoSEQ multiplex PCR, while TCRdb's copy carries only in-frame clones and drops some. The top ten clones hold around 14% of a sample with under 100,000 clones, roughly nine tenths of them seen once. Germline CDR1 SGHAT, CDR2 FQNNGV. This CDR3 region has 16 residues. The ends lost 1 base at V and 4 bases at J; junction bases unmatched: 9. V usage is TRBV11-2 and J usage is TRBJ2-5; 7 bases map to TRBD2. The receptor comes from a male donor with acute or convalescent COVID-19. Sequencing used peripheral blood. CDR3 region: CASSLGILAEGETQYF. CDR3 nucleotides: TGTGCCAGCAGCTTAGGGATCCTAGCGGAGGGAGAGACCCAGTACTTC.